This T cell receptor beta chain was profiled in a study of identical twins. Study-wide findings and caveats: Out-of-frame alpha sequences shared by twins were enriched for low generation probability.

MiXCR, run by TCRdb on the 5' RACE reads, gives a single entry per CDR3 protein. This table holds around 1.7 million distinct CDR3 sequences, about 32% found once. CDR3 length: 15 residues. Germline assignment: CDR1 MNHNS and CDR2 SASEGT. Remarks on this clonotype: Its target is unknown.

The TCR comes from a newborn girl in good health. Sequenced material: cord blood. The V gene is TRBV6-1, the J gene TRBJ2-1; TRBD1 aligns across 8 bases. The better agreement between TRBJ2-7 and the DNA end casts doubt on the J call. CDR3: CASTSWAGGYNEQYF. The CDR3 DNA is TGTGCCAGCACCTCGTGGGCAGGGGGCTACAATGAGCAGTACTTC.